The clone carrying this T cell receptor (beta chain) was seen a few times. What it binds is unknown. Germline values: CDR1 ENHRY, CDR2 SYGVKD. The ends lost 3 bases at V and 2 bases at J; junction bases unmatched: 0. The CDR3 is 14 amino acids. This sample is drawn from a study of cytomegalovirus exposure and HLA in healthy donors. General study findings and limits: Across donors, sequencing depth was assumed by presence/absence analyses to be roughly uniform. V- and J-gene trimming of TCR beta was linked (in a later analysis) to a missense DCLRE1C variant.

13 Jbeta primers and 60 Vbeta primers were used for the PCR. Sequenced by immunoSEQ multiplex PCR; TCRdb stores in-frame clones only, minus some. Among 100,000 to 150,000 clones listed, about two thirds were seen once. The V call is TRBV10-3, the J call TRBJ1-4; 7 bases are a match to TRBD1. Sequencing was done on a sample of PBMCs. This clonotype originated in a woman aged 60-70 years in good health and CMV-seropositive. DNA of the CDR3: TGTGCCATCAGTGAACAGGGGACTAATGAAAAACTGTTTTTT. It translates to CAISEQGTNEKLFF.